These 12 T cell receptor beta chains originate from one sample sequenced in a study of blood T cell repertoires in COVID-19. Here immunoSEQ multiplex PCR was the method, and the copy in TCRdb shows in-frame clones only, minus some. The sample has some 250,000 clones, about 90% seen once. Sequenced sample: PBMCs or T cells enriched from blood (not recorded which). These receptors all stem from a human donor in a cohort exposed to, infected with or recovered from COVID-19 (not recorded which). The donor label of this sample is uncertain.

The J gene is TRBJ1-5, the V gene TRBV4-1; D not certain. The germline CDR1 and CDR2 sequences are MGHRA and YSYEKL. The ends were cut back, 2 bases at V and 8 bases at J, with 10 bases in the middle. The CDR3 loop spans 13 amino acids. DNA for the CDR3: TGCGCCAGCAGCCAATCCACCGGTGAGCCCCAGCATTTT. Protein: CASSQSTGEPQHF.

The J gene is TRBJ2-3, the V gene TRBV7-9; tentatively, D is TRBD2 (6 bases). Germline CDR1 reads SEHNR; CDR2 reads FQNEAQ (reference sequence). V was cut by 2 bases and J by 0 bases, with 9 bases left in between. This CDR3 is 15 amino acids long. CDR3 DNA: TGTGCCAGCAGCTTAACCGGGACTAGCACAGATACGCAGTATTTT. Translated: CASSLTGTSTDTQYF.

V usage is TRBV18 and J usage is TRBJ2-2; TRBD1 matches 7 bases. The CDR3 totals 16 residues. Germline trimming cut 4 bases from V and 1 base from J; bases unmatched to any gene: 6. The V gene's germline CDR1 is KGHSH and CDR2 LQKENI. The CDR3 is CASSLQQGRNTGELFF. The CDR3 DNA is TGTGCCAGCTCACTGCAACAGGGGAGGAACACCGGGGAGCTGTTTTTT. Using reference TRBV18 and TRBJ2-2 for the parts outside the CDR3, the full variable domain is NAGVMQNPRHLVRRRGQEARLRCSPMKGHSHVYWYRQLPEEGLKFMVYLQKENIIDESGMPKERFSAEFPKEGPSILRIQQVVRGDSAAYFCASSLQQGRNTGELFFGEGSRLTVL.

This CDR3 is CSVEAVYGYTF. The CDR3, as DNA: TGCAGCGTTGAAGCCGTTTATGGCTACACCTTC. The V and J genes are TRBV29-1 and TRBJ1-2, with unresolved D. Trimming took 1 base from V and 5 from J, leaving 5 bases between them. Germline V gene sequence: CDR1 SQVTM, CDR2 ANQGSEA. CDR3 length: 11 residues.

The V and J genes are TRBV6-5 and TRBJ1-1; no clear D. The germline V gene encodes CDR1 MNHEY and CDR2 SVGAGI. V dropped 6 bases and J dropped 2 bases, with 13 bases sitting between them. The CDR3 extends over 14 amino acids. Written as DNA, the CDR3 is TGTGCCAGCAGACCAGACGGGTTTAACACTGAAGCTTTCTTT. Translating it yields CASRPDGFNTEAFF.

The chain couples TRBV2 to TRBJ1-1; 8 positions match TRBD1. With 7 bases clipped from V and 0 bases from J, the junction kept 7 bases outside the gene matches. Germline loops: CDR1 SNHLY, CDR2 FYNNEI. This CDR3 has 15 amino acids. For the CDR3, the DNA is TGTGCCAGCAACCGGGACAGGTCGGTGAACACTGAAGCTTTCTTT. Translation: CASNRDRSVNTEAFF.

The chain links TRBV24-1 to TRBJ1-4, with 10 bases matching TRBD1. J was trimmed by 11 bases and V by 10 bases; bases with no gene match: 12. Germline V gene sequence: CDR1 KGHDR, CDR2 SFDVKD. This CDR3 comprises 14 residues. The DNA of the CDR3 is TGTGCCACTTTAGCCGGGACAGGGGTACGTAAACTGTTTTTT. Encoded protein: CATLAGTGVRKLFF.

This sequence joins TRBV2 and TRBJ2-1, with TRBD1 identical over 7 bases. In germline, CDR1 is SNHLY, CDR2 FYNNEI. The CDR3 sequence is 14 residues long. V lost 5 bases to trimming and J lost 6 bases; unmatched junction nucleotides: 7. CDR3: CASSSWDRGNEQFF. The CDR3 nucleotides are TGTGCCAGCAGTTCCTGGGACAGAGGCAATGAGCAGTTCTTC.

The chain links TRBV6-5 to TRBJ1-4; D unclear. The germline gives CDR1 MNHEY, CDR2 SVGAGI. CDR3 length equals 15 residues. V gave up 0 bases and J gave up 8 bases, with 13 bases separating them. CDR3 protein: CASSYSPGTEEKLFF. The CDR3 DNA is TGTGCCAGCAGTTACTCCCCGGGAACGGAAGAAAAACTGTTTTTT.

This clone was picked up a small number of times. The V and J genes are TRBV6-2 or TRBV6-3 and TRBJ2-7; no definite D call. The V gene's germline CDR1 is MNHEY and CDR2 SVGEGT. The ends were cut back, 2 bases at V and 4 bases at J, with 6 bases in the middle. There are 12 residues in the CDR3. The CDR3: CASSYIQYEQYF. The CDR3 region has the DNA TGTGCCAGCAGTTACATCCAGTACGAGCAGTACTTC.

This chain links TRBV23-1 with TRBJ2-7, with TRBD2 matching over 14 bases. TRBV23-1 is sorted into the ORF group, with uncertain function. V was clipped by 8 bases and J by 2 bases; unmatched bases: 11. This CDR3 has 17 residues. This chain's CDR3 is CASRLAGGIRVTYEQYF. The DNA for the CDR3 is TGCGCCAGCCGACTAGCGGGGGGGATACGGGTCACCTACGAGCAGTACTTC.

Only one count was recorded for this clone. The CDR3 protein is CASSYTAGGREQFF. The CDR3 DNA reads TGTGCCAGCAGTTACACAGCGGGGGGGAGGGAGCAGTTCTTC. The chain carries TRBV6-6 and TRBJ2-1; 10 bases map to TRBD2. Germline trimming cut 2 bases from V and 10 bases from J; bases unmatched to any gene: 5. The CDR3 has 14 amino acids. The V gene's germline CDR1 is MNHNY and CDR2 SVGAGI (reference sequence).